The 13 T cell receptor beta chains below were found in one sample sequenced in a study of cytomegalovirus exposure and HLA in healthy donors. Some clones are missing from TCRdb's copy, which holds only in-frame ones; the method was immunoSEQ multiplex PCR. The data show 300,000 to 400,000 clones, with 80% to 90% seen just once and 0.65% to 0.95% held by the top ten. The sequenced material came from PBMCs. Receptors were obtained from a woman between 18 and 30 years old in good health and CMV-seronegative.

The gene calls are TRBV18 and TRBJ1-5; D uncertain. CDR1 and CDR2 (germline): KGHSH, LQKENI. V was shortened by 5 bases and J by 7 bases, with 12 bases between the two germline ends. The CDR3 covers 13 residues. CDR3 DNA sequence: TGTGCCAGCTCATCCCAGGTTGGACAGCCCCAGCATTTT. Its translation is CASSSQVGQPQHF.

The J gene is TRBJ2-3, the V gene TRBV2, with TRBD2 identical over 13 bases. J was trimmed by 3 bases and V by 6 bases; bases with no gene match: 9. The CDR3 spans 17 residues. Germline loops: CDR1 SNHLY, CDR2 FYNNEI. The CDR3 sequence: CASREGLAGLWTDTQYF. The CDR3 DNA sequence: TGTGCCAGCAGGGAGGGACTAGCGGGACTTTGGACAGATACGCAGTATTTT.

The rearrangement uses TRBV29-1 and TRBJ2-3, with D possibly matching TRBD2 (6 bases). CDR3 length: 14 residues. Trimming removed 5 bases at V and 2 bases at J, with 14 bases between. Germline assignment: CDR1 SQVTM and CDR2 ANQGSEA. CDR3 amino acids: CSVLVAGYTDTQYF. The CDR3 DNA follows: TGCAGCGTTCTCGTTGCGGGGTACACAGATACGCAGTATTTT.

The genes are TRBV5-8 and TRBJ2-3; 10 bases map to TRBD2. With 4 bases clipped from V and 0 bases from J, the junction kept 8 bases outside the gene matches. This CDR3 region has 17 residues. CDR1 is SGHTS and CDR2 is YDEGEE in the germline V gene. The CDR3 DNA reads TGTGCCAGCAGCAACACTCGGACTAGCGGTAGCACAGATACGCAGTATTTT. This encodes CASSNTRTSGSTDTQYF.

V gene TRBV19 combines with J gene TRBJ2-1; a weak D match, TRBD2 (6 bases). Deletions cut 4 bases from V and 5 bases from J, with 24 bases between. This CDR3 has 18 amino acids. Germline lookup yields CDR1 LNHDA and CDR2 SQIVND (reference sequence). The CDR3 reads CASSTPAVAGRGDNEQFF. In nucleotides, the CDR3 is TGTGCCAGTAGTACCCCGGCTGTAGCCGGGAGAGGGGACAATGAGCAGTTCTTC.

This rearrangement joins TRBV5-4 to TRBJ1-1; D possibly corresponds to TRBD1 (5 bases). V was pared by 2 bases and J by 4 bases, with 21 bases between. The V gene's germline CDR1 is SGHNT and CDR2 YYREEE (reference sequence). This CDR3 is 17 amino acids long. CDR3 sequence: CASSFQQAIQGVTEAFF. The CDR3 coding sequence is TGTGCCAGCAGCTTTCAACAGGCCATCCAAGGGGTCACTGAAGCTTTCTTT. Full variable domain (missing parts from reference TRBV5-4 and TRBJ1-1): ETGVTQSPTHLIKTRGQQVTLRCSSQSGHNTVSWYQQALGQGPQFIFQYYREEENGRGNFPPRFSGLQFPNYSSELNVNALELDDSALYLCASSFQQAIQGVTEAFFGQGTRLTVV.

The chain combines TRBV5-8 with TRBJ1-1; D is ambiguous. Germline lookup yields CDR1 SGHTS and CDR2 YDEGEE. This CDR3 has 14 residues. Trimming stripped 0 bases from V and 1 base from J, with 7 bases between. CDR3 DNA: TGTGCCAGCAGCTTGGAACTGAAGAACACTGAAGCTTTCTTT. Residues: CASSLELKNTEAFF.

CDR3 loop: CASSLSGAGSHGYTF. CDR3 DNA: TGTGCCAGCAGTTTAAGTGGGGCGGGGAGCCATGGCTACACCTTC. V usage is TRBV28 and J usage is TRBJ1-2; the D gene is possibly TRBD1 (5 bases). This CDR3 is built from 15 residues. CDR1 and CDR2 (germline): MDHEN, SYDVKM. The ends were cut back, 2 bases at V and 6 bases at J, with 16 bases in the middle.

This clone was seen once. The CDR3 protein is CASRGGGAEYEQYF. The DNA for the CDR3 is TGTGCCAGCAGAGGCGGGGGGGCAGAATACGAGCAGTACTTC. This chain links TRBV5-4 with TRBJ2-7, with TRBD2 matching 9 bases. V shed 5 bases, J shed 4 bases, and the junction held 7 bases outside the gene matches. CDR1 and CDR2 from the germline V gene are SGHNT and YYREEE (reference sequence). The CDR3 loop spans 14 amino acids.

The chain combines TRBV28 with TRBJ2-7; 7 nucleotides line up with TRBD1. Trimming cost V 7 bases and J 3 bases; bases outside gene matches: 12. The CDR3 contains 15 residues. The V gene's germline CDR1 is MDHEN and CDR2 SYDVKM. In DNA, the CDR3 is TGTGCCAGCACCCAACCCAGGACAGGATTCTACGAGCAGTACTTC. Residues: CASTQPRTGFYEQYF.

The gene calls are TRBV14 and TRBJ1-1; D remains unclear. Looked up from germline, CDR1 is SGHDN and CDR2 is FVKESK. The ends were cut back, 2 bases at V and 0 bases at J, with 7 bases in the middle. The CDR3 extends over 14 amino acids. The CDR3 region has the DNA TGTGCCAGCAGCCAACGAGGAATGAACACTGAAGCTTTCTTT. It yields the protein CASSQRGMNTEAFF. The variable domain in full, with the rest retrieved from reference TRBV14 and TRBJ1-1, is EAGVTQFPSHSVIEKGQTVTLRCDPISGHDNLYWYRRVMGKEIKFLLHFVKESKQDESGMPNNRFLAERTGGTYSTLKVQPAELEDSGVYFCASSQRGMNTEAFFGQGTRLTVV.

The gene calls are TRBV27 and TRBJ2-7; 8 nucleotides line up with TRBD1. V lost 0 bases, J lost 6 bases, and 4 bases stayed unmatched. Germline CDR1 and CDR2: MNHEY and SMNVEV (reference sequence). This CDR3 is 14 amino acids long. CDR3 coding DNA: TGTGCCAGCAGTTTATCTGGGACAGGCCTCGAGCAGTACTTC. Its protein is CASSLSGTGLEQYF.

The chain carries TRBV27 and TRBJ1-1; D is ambiguous. Germline V gene sequence: CDR1 MNHEY, CDR2 SMNVEV (reference sequence). This CDR3 is built from 13 residues. Trimming took off 0 bases at V and 1 base at J, with 3 bases between the two ends. CDR3 bases: TGTGCCAGCAGTTTATCCAGGAACACTGAAGCTTTCTTT. This codes for CASSLSRNTEAFF.